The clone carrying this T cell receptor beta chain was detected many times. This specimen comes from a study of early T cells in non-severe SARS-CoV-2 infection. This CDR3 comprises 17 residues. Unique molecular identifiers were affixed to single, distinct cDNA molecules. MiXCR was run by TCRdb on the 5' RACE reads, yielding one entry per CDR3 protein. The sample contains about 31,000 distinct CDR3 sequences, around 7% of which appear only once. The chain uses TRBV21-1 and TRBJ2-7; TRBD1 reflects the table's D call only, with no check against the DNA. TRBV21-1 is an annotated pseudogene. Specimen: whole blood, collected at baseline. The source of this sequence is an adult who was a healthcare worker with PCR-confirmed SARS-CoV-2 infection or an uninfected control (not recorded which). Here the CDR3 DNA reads TGTGCCAGCAGCAAATCGCGAGGGGACAGGGAGTACTACGAGCAGTACTTC. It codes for CASSKSRGDREYYEQYF.